This T cell receptor beta chain was documented in a study of blood T cell repertoires in COVID-19. The table came from immunoSEQ multiplex PCR; TCRdb's copy has only in-frame clones and leaves some out. The repertoire includes 210,000 or so clones, roughly 85% of them detected once, and about 12% sits in the top ten. This CDR3 is 13 amino acids long. Germline V lookup: CDR1 SGHTA, CDR2 FQGTGA. V lost 2 bases, J lost 4 bases, and 8 bases lay in between. Source material: peripheral blood. This sequence originates from a woman under 30 who had recovered from COVID-19. The J gene is TRBJ2-5, the V gene TRBV7-3; D unresolved. The CDR3 sequence: CASSLQFGETQYF. CDR3 bases: TGTGCCAGCAGCTTACAGTTTGGAGAGACCCAGTACTTC.